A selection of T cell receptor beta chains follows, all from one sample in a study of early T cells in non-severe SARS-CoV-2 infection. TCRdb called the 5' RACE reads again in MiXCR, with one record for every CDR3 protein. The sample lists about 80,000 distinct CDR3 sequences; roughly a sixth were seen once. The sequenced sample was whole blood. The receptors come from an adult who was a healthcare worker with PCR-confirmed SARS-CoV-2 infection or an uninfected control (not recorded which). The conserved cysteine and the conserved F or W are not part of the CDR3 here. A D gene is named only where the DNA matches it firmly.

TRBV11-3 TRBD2 ASSAPTSGGRSSYNEQF
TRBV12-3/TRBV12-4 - ASSPSDEQY
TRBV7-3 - ASSYRADEAF
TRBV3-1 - ASSTGRTNYGYT
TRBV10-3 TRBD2 AIGRGVTDTQY
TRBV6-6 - ASSYSTDPYNEQF
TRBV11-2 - ASSRGVLVFYEQY
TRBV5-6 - ASSRDTNTGELF
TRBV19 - ASNPGWSNEQF
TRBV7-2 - ASSPIQTNNEQF
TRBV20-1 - SAKKDPSNTIY
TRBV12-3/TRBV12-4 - ASRRMTGWYTEAF
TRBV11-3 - ASSLYNAELAKNIQY
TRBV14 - ASSFGTPGTDTQY
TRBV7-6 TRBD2 ASSLAGGFEQF
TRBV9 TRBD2 ASSGLAGKSYNEQF
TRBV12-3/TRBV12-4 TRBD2 ASSLNPSGSDTGELF
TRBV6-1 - ASSEYQRSNTGELF
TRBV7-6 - ASSPGIEQF
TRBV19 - ASSSKAGTPGELF
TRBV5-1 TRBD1 ASSGQGTDTQY
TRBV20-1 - SARDGRFSNQPQH
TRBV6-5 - ASSTRRWGTDTQY
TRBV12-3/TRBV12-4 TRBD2 ASSPGAGGLFEQF
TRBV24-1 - ATSDPLGTPHGYT
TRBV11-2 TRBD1 ASSHHRGRSYTEAF
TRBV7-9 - ASTQGITGANVLT
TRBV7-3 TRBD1 ASSPDRGGTEAF
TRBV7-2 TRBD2 ASSAGLAVLEQF
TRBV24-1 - ATSDYTVAYGYT
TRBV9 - ASTPGSSASYEQY
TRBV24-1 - ATSDGQPNQPQH
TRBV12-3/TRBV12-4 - ASSFGDSRNQPQH
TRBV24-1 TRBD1 ATSDAGQGKKYEQY
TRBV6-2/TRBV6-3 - ANSLGRISGNTIY
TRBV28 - ASSLSGHGYT
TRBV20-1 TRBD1 SASRDRGHEQY
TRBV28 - ASSPDRYGYT
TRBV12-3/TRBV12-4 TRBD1 ASSPDRTGGPKNIQY
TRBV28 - ASSFGGRGQPQH
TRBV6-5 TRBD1 VSSYDRAYEQY
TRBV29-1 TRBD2 SVRPGLAGGEQF
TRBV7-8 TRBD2 ASTPLVGGGRRGDEQF
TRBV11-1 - ASTATGTSAVNEQF
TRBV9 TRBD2 ASSLLSGTYNEQF
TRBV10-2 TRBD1 ASSPPDRVEQY
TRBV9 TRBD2 ASSVGGRGLIEEQY
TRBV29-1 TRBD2 SVRTSGVSYNEQF
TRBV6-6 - ASSHNREGVYEQY
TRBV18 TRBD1 ASSPPRQGASSYEQY